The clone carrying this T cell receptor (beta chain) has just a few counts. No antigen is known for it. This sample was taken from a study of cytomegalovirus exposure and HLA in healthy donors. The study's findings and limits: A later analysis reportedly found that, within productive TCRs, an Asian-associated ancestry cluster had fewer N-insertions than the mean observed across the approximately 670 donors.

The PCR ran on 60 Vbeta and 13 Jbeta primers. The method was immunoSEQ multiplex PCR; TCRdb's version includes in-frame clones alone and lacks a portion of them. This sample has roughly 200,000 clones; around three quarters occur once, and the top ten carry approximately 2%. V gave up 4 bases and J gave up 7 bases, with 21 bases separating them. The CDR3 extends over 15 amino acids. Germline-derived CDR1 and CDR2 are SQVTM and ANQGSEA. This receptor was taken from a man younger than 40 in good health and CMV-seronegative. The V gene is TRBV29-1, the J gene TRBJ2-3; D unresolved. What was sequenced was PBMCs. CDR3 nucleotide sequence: TGCAGCGTTGGTCGGCGGAGCACTCCTCACTATACGCAGTATTTT. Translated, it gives CSVGRRSTPHYTQYF.